The 10 T cell receptor beta chains given below trace back to one sample, sequenced in a study of T cell repertoires in cytomegalovirus infection. The antigens of these receptors remain unknown. One entry per CDR3 protein results from TCRdb running MiXCR on the reads. The sample holds approximately 270,000 distinct CDR3 sequences, 20% to 25% seen once. Specimen: cultured PBMCs, collected from culture after CMV antigen stimulation. Every receptor here comes from a human donor in good health (CMV status not recorded). Some clones in this sample may be carry-over from other donors' samples.

V usage is TRBV7-3 and J usage is TRBJ2-2; D not certain. CDR3 length: 17 amino acids. From germline, CDR1 is SGHTA and CDR2 FQGTGA. Trimming stripped 0 bases from V and 3 bases from J, with 14 bases between. The CDR3 nucleotides read TGTGCCAGCAGCTTAACGTTGCGGCTGGGCGACACCGGGGAGCTGTTTTTT. It codes for CASSLTLRLGDTGELFF.

A few counts support this clonotype. The chain links TRBV24-1 to TRBJ1-2; D is ambiguous. Trimming pared 4 bases from V and 4 bases from J, leaving 12 bases between. The CDR3 spans 14 residues. In germline, CDR1 is KGHDR, CDR2 SFDVKD. The CDR3 sequence is CATSEPVLSYGYTF. Here the CDR3 DNA reads TGTGCCACCAGTGAGCCTGTTCTCAGCTATGGCTACACCTTC.

Relative to its sample, this clonotype is medium-sized (0.01 to 0.1%). This sequence joins TRBV7-6 and TRBJ2-1; the match to TRBD2 covers 10 bases. The CDR3 consists of 16 residues. J lost 9 bases, V lost 5 bases, and 13 bases had no gene match. From germline, CDR1 is SGHVS and CDR2 FNYEAQ. The CDR3 region has the DNA TGTGCCAGCAGCCGTACGTGGCTAGCGGGAGCATTTGAGCAGTTCTTC. Protein product: CASSRTWLAGAFEQFF. Combining the CDR3 with reference TRBV7-6 and TRBJ2-1 gives the whole variable domain GAGVSQSPRYKVTKRGQDVALRCDPISGHVSLYWYRQALGQGPEFLTYFNYEAQQDKSGLPNDRFSAERPEGSISTLTIQRTEQRDSAMYRCASSRTWLAGAFEQFFGPGTRLTVL.

This clonotype has a handful of counts. The chain is built from TRBV12-3 or TRBV12-4 and TRBJ1-2; D perhaps matches TRBD1 (5 bases). The CDR3 totals 13 residues. The V end lost 5 bases, the J end lost 3 bases, and 10 bases lay between the germline ends. CDR3 bases: TGTGCCAGCAGTCCGGGGACCGACTATGGCTACACCTTC. This encodes CASSPGTDYGYTF.

This rearrangement joins TRBV2 to TRBJ1-1, with 7 bases fitting TRBD1. Germline lookup yields CDR1 SNHLY and CDR2 FYNNEI. This CDR3 region has 14 residues. V was clipped by 8 bases and J by 4 bases; unmatched bases: 10. CDR3 bases: TGTGCCAGCTATCCACGACAGGGTCTCACTGAAGCTTTCTTT. Protein: CASYPRQGLTEAFF.

This clonotype has only a few counts. The chain carries TRBV7-2 and TRBJ2-7, with 8 bases identical to TRBD2. Germline lookup yields CDR1 SGHTA and CDR2 FQGNSA. The CDR3 extends over 14 amino acids. J was trimmed by 3 bases and V by 5 bases; bases with no gene match: 6. The DNA for the CDR3 is TGTGCCAGCAGCAGAACCGGGACTAGCTACGAGCAGTACTTC. This encodes CASSRTGTSYEQYF. Drawing the rest from reference TRBV7-2 and TRBJ2-7, the complete variable domain is GAGVSQSPSNKVTEKGKDVELRCDPISGHTALYWYRQSLGQGLEFLIYFQGNSAPDKSGLPSDRFSAERTGGSVSTLTIQRTQQEDSAVYLCASSRTGTSYEQYFGPGTRLTVT.

V and J are TRBV6-8 and TRBJ2-2, with D tentatively TRBD2 (6 bases). Per germline, CDR1 MNHGY and CDR2 SAAAGT. This CDR3 contains 16 residues. Deletions cut 0 bases from V and 5 bases from J, with 13 bases between. CDR3 bases: TGTGCCAGCAGTTACTCTTGGGGACTGCAAACCGGGGAGCTGTTTTTT. Amino acids: CASSYSWGLQTGELFF.

This clonotype was observed a handful of times. The chain uses TRBV7-9 and TRBJ1-1, with a weak D call TRBD1 (5 bases). CDR3 length: 12 residues. CDR1 and CDR2 (germline): SEHNR, FQNEAQ (reference sequence). V dropped 8 bases and J dropped 3 bases, with 10 bases sitting between them. CDR3 DNA sequence: TGTGCCAGCGATAGGGGAGACACTGAAGCTTTCTTT. Its translation is CASDRGDTEAFF.

This clonotype was detected a few times. The chain combines TRBV30 with TRBJ2-1; 7 nucleotides match TRBD2. The CDR3 length is 12 residues. Germline lookup yields CDR1 GTSNPN and CDR2 SVGIG (reference sequence). V lost 0 bases to trimming and J lost 12 bases; unmatched junction nucleotides: 5. The CDR3 nucleotides are TGTGCCTGGAGTGTGGCGGGAGTTGCGCAGTTCTTC. It specifies CAWSVAGVAQFF.

This clonotype occurred a few times. The genes are TRBV2 and TRBJ1-2; TRBD1 matches 8 bases. V gave up 2 bases and J gave up 7 bases; unmatched junction bases: 0. Germline V lookup: CDR1 SNHLY, CDR2 FYNNEI. The CDR3 covers 12 residues. The CDR3 loop reads CASSEQGAGYTF. The CDR3 DNA reads TGTGCCAGCAGTGAACAGGGGGCTGGCTACACCTTC.